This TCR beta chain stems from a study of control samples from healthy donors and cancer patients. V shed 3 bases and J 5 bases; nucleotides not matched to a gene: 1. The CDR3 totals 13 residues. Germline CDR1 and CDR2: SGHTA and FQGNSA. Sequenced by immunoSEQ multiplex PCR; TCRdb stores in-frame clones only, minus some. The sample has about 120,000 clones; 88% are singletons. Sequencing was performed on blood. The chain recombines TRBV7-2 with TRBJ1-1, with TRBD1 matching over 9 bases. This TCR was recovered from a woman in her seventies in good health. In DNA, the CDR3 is TGTGCCAGCAGCTTTGACAGGGGGACTGAAGCTTTCTTT. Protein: CASSFDRGTEAFF.